These 10 T cell receptor beta chains were all obtained from the same sample, sequenced in a study of Graves' ophthalmopathy and Graves' hyperthyroidism. RNA transcripts yielded amplified TCR beta CDR3 regions. The first-round RT-PCR employed HTBI primers together with the Qiagen OneStep RT-PCR kit. A multiplex PCR was then performed as the second round. TCRdb re-analysed the multiplex PCR reads in MiXCR, keeping a single row per CDR3 protein. Here the sample spans about 620,000 distinct CDR3 sequences, around a fifth being singletons. The sample was peripheral blood. The receptors come from a woman between 18 and 29 years old with stable Graves' hyperthyroidism. Some clones in this sample may be carry-over from other donors' samples.

Concerning this clonotype itself: The junction and the germline gene differ at one end; a read error may be behind it. The rearrangement links TRBV6-1 to TRBJ2-1, with D possibly being TRBD2 (5 bases). This CDR3 region has 18 residues. CDR1 MNHNS and CDR2 SASEGT come from the germline V gene. The CDR3 DNA reads TGTGCCAGCAGTAAAGGGAGCATCGTTCTCTACTCCTACAATGAGAAGTTCTTC. This encodes CASSKGSIVLYSYNEKFF.

This clonotype has just a few counts. The chain couples TRBV18 to TRBJ2-2, with 8 bases matching TRBD1. CDR1 is KGHSH, CDR2 LQKENI, per germline. This CDR3 contains 15 residues. J was trimmed by 6 bases and V by 3 bases; bases with no gene match: 6. This chain's CDR3 is CASSPPGQDSGELFF. The CDR3 DNA follows: TGTGCCAGCTCACCTCCGGGACAGGATTCCGGGGAGCTGTTTTTT.

V usage is TRBV6-1 and J usage is TRBJ1-5; maybe TRBD1 (5 bases). Deletions cut 5 bases from V and 6 bases from J, with 14 bases between. Germline V gene sequence: CDR1 MNHNS, CDR2 SASEGT. The CDR3 spans 14 residues. CDR3 nucleotides: TGTGCCAGCAGTCCCCGGGGGGAATCTCAGCCCCAGCATTTT. Amino acid sequence: CASSPRGESQPQHF.

This clonotype has a handful of counts. The chain has TRBV5-4 and TRBJ1-2, with D possibly being TRBD1 (5 bases). Between the trimmed V and J ends, which lost 4 bases and 3 bases, there was a span of 10 bases. The CDR3 consists of 13 residues. Germline values: CDR1 SGHNT, CDR2 YYREEE (reference sequence). As DNA, the CDR3 is TGTGCCAGCAGCCCACGGGACCACTATGGCTACACCTTC. This codes for CASSPRDHYGYTF. Together with reference TRBV5-4 and TRBJ1-2, the CDR3 gives the full variable domain: ETGVTQSPTHLIKTRGQQVTLRCSSQSGHNTVSWYQQALGQGPQFIFQYYREEENGRGNFPPRFSGLQFPNYSSELNVNALELDDSALYLCASSPRDHYGYTFGSGTRLTVV.

This clonotype appeared many times. The chain couples TRBV5-5 to TRBJ2-4; 10 bases map to TRBD2. V lost 5 bases and J lost 2; bases outside the gene matches: 7. The CDR3 loop spans 16 amino acids. Germline V gene data show CDR1 as SGHKS and CDR2 as YYEKEE (reference sequence). CDR3 sequence (DNA): TGTGCCAGCAGTTCGCTAGCGGGAGTTACCAAAAACATTCAGTACTTC. Protein: CASSSLAGVTKNIQYF.

J is TRBJ1-1 and V is TRBV18, with no clear D. The germline V gene encodes CDR1 KGHSH and CDR2 LQKENI. V lost 2 bases and J lost 0, with 10 bases in between. The CDR3 runs 15 residues. The CDR3 DNA reads TGTGCCAGCTCACCAAACCAGGTTTTGAACACTGAAGCTTTCTTT. It is translated as CASSPNQVLNTEAFF.

This clonotype was seen only a few times. At one boundary the junction diverges from the germline segment, which might be a read error. J is TRBJ1-1 and V is TRBV6-1; D may be TRBD1 (5 bases). Germline-derived CDR1 and CDR2 are MNHNS and SASEGT. The CDR3 runs 12 residues. Here the CDR3 reads CASTGSNTEAFF. DNA for the CDR3: TGCGCCAGCACAGGCAGTAACACTGAAGCTTTCTTT.

This clonotype was found many times. The chain recombines TRBV28 with TRBJ2-7; no reliable D call. Germline CDR1 is MDHEN and CDR2 is SYDVKM. The CDR3 sequence is 12 residues long. Trimming stripped 2 bases from V and 3 bases from J, with 5 bases between. CDR3 bases: TGTGCCAGCAGTTTAAGTCTCTACGAGCAGTACTTC. It encodes CASSLSLYEQYF.

This chain joins TRBV4-1 and TRBJ2-7; 14 nucleotides agree with TRBD2. Germline CDR1 MGHRA, CDR2 YSYEKL. The V gene end was trimmed by 0 bases and the J gene end by 1 base; junction bases not matched to a gene: 14. The CDR3 has 21 amino acids. For the CDR3, the DNA is TGCGCCAGCAGCCAAGAACGGTCAGGGACTAGCGGGAGAATAGGGTCCTACGAGCAGTACTTC. It codes for CASSQERSGTSGRIGSYEQYF.

This clonotype showed up many times. The CDR3 spells CASSARGGSPLHF. The CDR3 DNA reads TGCGCCAGCAGTGCGCGCGGAGGATCACCCCTCCACTTT. The chain recombines TRBV10-1 with TRBJ1-6, with D hard to call. The V gene's germline CDR1 is WNHNN and CDR2 SYGVQD (reference sequence). The CDR3 loop spans 13 amino acids. V lost 4 bases, J lost 10 bases, and 11 bases lay in between.